A single sample gave rise to the 22 T cell receptor beta chains below, sequenced in a study of T cells in Graves' hyperthyroidism and ophthalmopathy (dated by TCRdb to about 2019). The library was obtained by multiplex PCR. Sequenced using an Illumina HiSeq 2000. The TCR beta CDR3 regions were amplified from RNA transcripts. For the first round of RT-PCR on the TCR CDR3, the HTBI primer set was used together with the Qiagen OneStep RT-PCR kit. TCRdb reprocessed the public reads (quality trimming at Q25 with fastp, clone calling with MiXCR) and kept in-frame beta chains. Each CDR3 protein appears once, grouped with its most common genes and DNA. The sample includes about 480,000 distinct CDR3 sequences, with less than 25% observed a single time. The ten largest make up roughly 10% of the sample. Specimen: blood. The receptor set was obtained from a young woman with Graves' ophthalmopathy.

DNA of the CDR3: TGCGCCAGCAGCGGACCTCACCTCAGCGGGAGGGCCTCCTACGAGCAGTACTTC. Translation: CASSGPHLSGRASYEQYF. This chain links TRBV5-1 with TRBJ2-7; TRBD2 matches at 10 bases. The CDR3 has 18 amino acids. CDR1 and CDR2 (germline): SGHRS, YFSETQ. With V trimmed by 4 bases and J by 0 bases, 13 bases remained unmatched.

The sample holds a few counts of this clonotype. The chain couples TRBV28 to TRBJ2-7; the D is unclear. Germline V CDR1 and CDR2: MDHEN, SYDVKM. CDR3 length equals 12 residues. V shed 5 bases and J shed 3 bases, with 8 bases lying between them. For the CDR3, the DNA is TGTGCCAGCAGTGTAACAATCTACGAGCAGTACTTC. It codes for CASSVTIYEQYF.

This clonotype was detected ten times or more. The chain combines TRBV28 with TRBJ1-2, with 8 bases that match TRBD1. The V gene end was trimmed by 4 bases and the J gene end by 4 bases; junction bases not matched to a gene: 5. The CDR3 spans 14 residues. Germline lookup yields CDR1 MDHEN and CDR2 SYDVKM. CDR3 sequence reads: CASSSGTGIYGYTF. CDR3 coding DNA: TGTGCCAGCAGTTCGGGGACAGGAATCTATGGCTACACCTTC.

The V call is TRBV6-1, the J call TRBJ1-1, with D possibly being TRBD1 (5 bases). Trimming cost V 7 bases and J 4 bases, with 16 bases left between them. Germline V lookup: CDR1 MNHNS, CDR2 SASEGT. The length of the CDR3 is 14 residues. CDR3 in DNA: TGTGCCAGCATCCTAACGGGGCACGGCACTGAAGCTTTCTTT. It translates to CASILTGHGTEAFF.

This chain connects TRBV18 to TRBJ1-1; no definite D call. Germline CDR1 is KGHSH and CDR2 is LQKENI. The ends were cut back, 2 bases at V and 5 bases at J, with 9 bases in the middle. This CDR3 contains 13 residues. CDR3 coding DNA: TGTGCCAGCTCACCAACCTTGGGGACTGAAGCTTTCTTT. It yields the protein CASSPTLGTEAFF.

The chain couples TRBV4-1 to TRBJ1-1; TRBD1 matches at 12 bases. From germline, CDR1 is MGHRA and CDR2 YSYEKL. The V gene end was trimmed by 8 bases and the J gene end by 4 bases; junction bases not matched to a gene: 14. CDR3 length: 17 residues. This chain's CDR3 is CASGGDRGPPFSTEAFF. Written as DNA, the CDR3 is TGCGCCAGCGGGGGGGACAGGGGGCCGCCTTTTAGCACTGAAGCTTTCTTT.

This clonotype was seen ten or more times. A junction end diverges from the germline sequence, so it may reflect a read error. This chain uses TRBV12-3 or TRBV12-4 with TRBJ1-5; a possible D gene is TRBD1 (6 bases). The CDR3 consists of 15 residues. The CDR3 bases are TGTGTCAGCAGGGCGGGACATGGTAGCAATCAGCCCCAGCATTTT. As protein: CVSRAGHGSNQPQHF.

This sequence joins TRBV6-5 and TRBJ1-1; no clear D. CDR3 length: 14 amino acids. Looked up from germline, CDR1 is MNHEY and CDR2 is SVGAGI. The ends were cut back, 0 bases at V and 5 bases at J, with 10 bases in the middle. CDR3 residues: CASSYSRTGTEAFF. CDR3 sequence (DNA): TGTGCCAGCAGTTACTCCCGTACGGGAACTGAAGCTTTCTTT.

In its sample, this clonotype was seen a few times. The rearrangement joins TRBV20-1 to TRBJ2-7; 9 bases align to TRBD2. The length of the CDR3 is 14 residues. Looked up from germline, CDR1 is DFQATT and CDR2 is SNEGSKA (reference sequence). The J segment lost 0 bases and the V segment lost 6 bases, leaving 6 bases of the junction unmatched. The CDR3 here is CSASGGPSSYEQYF. The CDR3, as DNA: TGCAGTGCCAGCGGGGGGCCGAGCTCCTACGAGCAGTACTTC.

This clonotype was counted only a few times. The V and J genes are TRBV15 and TRBJ1-2; unclear D gene. The CDR3 has 14 residues. CDR1 and CDR2 (germline): LNHNV, YYDKDF (reference sequence). V was clipped by 1 base and J by 8 bases, with 14 bases between them. CDR3 residues: CATSRGHLARGYTF. The CDR3 nucleotides are TGTGCCACCAGCAGAGGACACCTCGCCCGGGGCTACACCTTC.

This clonotype has ten or more counts. This chain uses TRBV19 with TRBJ2-7; D is unclear. This CDR3 comprises 13 residues. Germline CDR1 LNHDA, CDR2 SQIVND (reference sequence). V dropped 1 base and J dropped 0 bases, with 4 bases sitting between them. The CDR3 loop reads CASSIGSSYEQYF. The CDR3 DNA reads as TGTGCCAGTAGTATAGGGAGCTCCTACGAGCAGTACTTC.

V and J are TRBV12-3 or TRBV12-4 and TRBJ1-2; 8 bases are shared with TRBD1. This CDR3 region has 14 residues. V dropped 2 bases and J dropped 6; count of bases not matched to a gene: 5. In DNA, the CDR3 is TGTGCCAGCAGTTTATCCAGGGGGCATAATGGCTACACCTTC. Amino acids: CASSLSRGHNGYTF.

This clonotype was picked up many times. The rearrangement uses TRBV12-3 or TRBV12-4 and TRBJ1-2, with 7 nucleotides matching TRBD1. This CDR3 region has 15 residues. J gave up 2 bases and V 6 bases, and 9 bases lay outside the gene matches. In nucleotides, the CDR3 is TGTGCCAGCAGCAGGGGGGAGGGGGCCAACTATGGCTACACCTTC. Translated, it gives CASSRGEGANYGYTF.

About this clonotype: A much larger clone sits a single nucleotide away, making a read error possible. The chain joins TRBV29-1 to TRBJ2-2, with D perhaps matching TRBD2 (5 bases). CDR3 length equals 13 residues. Looked up from germline, CDR1 is SQVTM and CDR2 is ANQGSEA. The CDR3 coding sequence is TGCAGCGTCGAGGACGGTGGGGTCGGGGAGCTGTTGTTT. Its protein product is CSVEDGGVGELLF.

This clonotype has only a few counts. The chain joins TRBV7-2 to TRBJ2-5; 11 bases match TRBD1. V was clipped by 5 bases and J by 5 bases; unmatched bases: 10. Germline CDR1 is SGHTA and CDR2 is FQGNSA. The CDR3 contains 16 residues. The CDR3 DNA is TGTGCCAGCAGCCTCCCGGACAGGGGGCGCGGGGAGACCCAGTACTTC. It encodes CASSLPDRGRGETQYF.

The CDR3 spells CASSLSFGGGYEQYF. The CDR3 DNA follows: TGTGCCAGCAGTTTGAGTTTCGGCGGGGGCTACGAGCAGTACTTC. The V and J genes are TRBV28 and TRBJ2-7; 7 positions match TRBD2. Germline assignment: CDR1 MDHEN and CDR2 SYDVKM. The CDR3 totals 15 residues. The V segment lost 3 bases and the J segment 3 bases; nucleotides outside the gene matches: 8.

Regarding this clonotype: A much larger clone lies one base from this, so it may be a read error. The chain uses TRBV24-1 and TRBJ2-3; tentative D call: TRBD1 (5 bases). V was cut by 8 bases and J by 6 bases, with 17 bases left in between. The CDR3 runs 14 residues. CDR1 is KGHDR and CDR2 is SFDVKD in the germline V gene. The CDR3 coding sequence is TGTGCCACCACTGACTTTGATGGGGCGGATACGCAGTATTTT. Its protein product is CATTDFDGADTQYF.

The chain couples TRBV30 to TRBJ2-5; unclear D gene. The CDR3 length is 15 residues. The V and J ends lost 3 bases and 4 bases respectively, with 18 bases between them. From germline, CDR1 is GTSNPN and CDR2 SVGIG (reference sequence). CDR3 protein: CAWSGSLADPETQYF. CDR3 coding DNA: TGTGCCTGGAGCGGGTCTTTGGCGGACCCAGAGACCCAGTACTTC.

This clonotype came up many times. The chain recombines TRBV2 with TRBJ1-1; no clear D gene. The CDR3 has 14 amino acids. Germline loops: CDR1 SNHLY, CDR2 FYNNEI. Trimming pared 3 bases from V and 0 bases from J, leaving 8 bases between. The chain's CDR3 is CASSEAVVNTEAFF. CDR3 sequence (DNA): TGTGCCAGCAGTGAGGCCGTAGTGAACACTGAAGCTTTCTTT.

In this sample, this clonotype turned up many times. The rearrangement uses TRBV7-3 and TRBJ2-5, with 8 bases lining up with TRBD1. This CDR3 is built from 14 residues. Unmatched junction bases numbered 7, after V lost 5 bases and J lost 5 bases. In germline, CDR1 is SGHTA, CDR2 FQGTGA. In nucleotides, the CDR3 is TGTGCCAGCAGCCCGACAGGGGCGCGGGAGACCCAGTACTTC. Translation: CASSPTGARETQYF.

The table lists this clonotype with many counts. This chain connects TRBV19 to TRBJ2-5, with 12 bases that match TRBD2. The CDR3 has 15 residues. V lost 8 bases to trimming and J lost 1 base; unmatched junction nucleotides: 5. Germline V lookup: CDR1 LNHDA, CDR2 SQIVND (reference sequence). The CDR3 region is CASSLAGGIQETQYF. The CDR3 region has the DNA TGTGCCAGTTCACTAGCGGGGGGCATCCAAGAGACCCAGTACTTC.

This clonotype was observed a handful of times. The rearrangement links TRBV10-3 to TRBJ1-6; D is undetermined. Germline V gene data show CDR1 as ENHRY and CDR2 as SYGVKD. CDR3 length equals 14 residues. V was clipped by 3 bases and J by 4 bases, with 7 bases between them. For the CDR3, the DNA is TGTGCCATCAGTGATGGACGTTATAATTCACCCCTCCACTTT. Protein product: CAISDGRYNSPLHF.